The present TCR beta chain was sequenced within a study of T cell responses to AZD1222 COVID-19 vaccine. The CDR3 is made up of 15 amino acids. Germline V gene data show CDR1 as SGHRS and CDR2 as YFSETQ. Trimming cost V 0 bases and J 8 bases, with 14 bases left between them. Repertoires were generated with immunoSEQ multiplex PCR, while TCRdb's copy carries only in-frame clones and drops some. Altogether about 92,000 clones are present, around 93% being singletons, with the ten largest covering around 6.8%. Worth noting for this clone: Its antigen is as yet unknown.

Findings of the study overall: Females made up more of the donors, who were largely white British, and clonal diversity may have come out too low. CD4 TCRs associated with vaccination spanned spike, dominating at 160-218 and 743-854. In the spike-specific TCR repertoire, nearly half reportedly target unmutated variant regions.

The receptor was isolated from an adult in good health. The chain joins TRBV5-1 to TRBJ1-4; D is uncertain. The sequenced sample was peripheral blood, obtained on day 0 of AZD1222 vaccination. The CDR3 protein is CASSLGAHIEEKLFF. CDR3 coding DNA: TGCGCCAGCAGCTTGGGAGCCCATATAGAAGAAAAACTGTTTTTT. Using reference TRBV5-1 and TRBJ1-4 for the parts outside the CDR3, the full variable domain is KAGVTQTPRYLIKTRGQQVTLSCSPISGHRSVSWYQQTPGQGLQFLFEYFSETQRNKGNFPGRFSGRQFSNSRSEMNVSTLELGDSALYLCASSLGAHIEEKLFFGSGTQLSVL.